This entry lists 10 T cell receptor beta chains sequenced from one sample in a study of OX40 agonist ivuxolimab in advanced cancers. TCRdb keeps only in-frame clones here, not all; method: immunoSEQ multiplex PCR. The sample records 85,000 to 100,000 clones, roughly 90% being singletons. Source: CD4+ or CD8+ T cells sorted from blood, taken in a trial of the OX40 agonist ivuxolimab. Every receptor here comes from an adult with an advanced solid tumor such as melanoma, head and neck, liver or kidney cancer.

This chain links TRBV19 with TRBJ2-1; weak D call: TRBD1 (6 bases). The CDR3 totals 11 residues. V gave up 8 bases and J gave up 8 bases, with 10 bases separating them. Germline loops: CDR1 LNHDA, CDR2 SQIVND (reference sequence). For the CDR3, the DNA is TGTGCCAGTGGGGGCTGGGATGAGCAGTTCTTC. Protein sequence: CASGGWDEQFF.

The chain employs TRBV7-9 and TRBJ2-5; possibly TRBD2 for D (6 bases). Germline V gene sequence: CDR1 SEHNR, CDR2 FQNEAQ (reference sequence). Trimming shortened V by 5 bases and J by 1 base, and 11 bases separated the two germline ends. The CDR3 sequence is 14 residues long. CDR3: CASSQISGQETQYF. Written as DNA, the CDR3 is TGTGCCAGCAGCCAAATTAGCGGCCAAGAGACCCAGTACTTC. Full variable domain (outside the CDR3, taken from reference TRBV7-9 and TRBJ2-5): DTGVSQNPRHKITKRGQNVTFRCDPISEHNRLYWYRQTLGQGPEFLTYFQNEAQLEKSRLLSDRFSAERPKGSFSTLEIQRTEQGDSAMYLCASSQISGQETQYFGPGTRLLVL.

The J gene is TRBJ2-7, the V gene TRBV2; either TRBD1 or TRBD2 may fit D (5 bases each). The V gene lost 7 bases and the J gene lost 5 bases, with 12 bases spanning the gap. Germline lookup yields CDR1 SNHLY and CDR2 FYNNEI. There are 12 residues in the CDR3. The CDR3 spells CASNEWGNEQYF. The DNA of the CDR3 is TGTGCCAGCAACGAATGGGGGAACGAGCAGTACTTC.

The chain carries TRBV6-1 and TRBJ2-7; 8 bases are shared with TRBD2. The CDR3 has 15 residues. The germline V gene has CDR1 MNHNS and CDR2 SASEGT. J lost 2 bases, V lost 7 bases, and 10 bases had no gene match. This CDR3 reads CASTAGVAGTYEQYF. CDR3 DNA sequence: TGTGCCAGCACGGCGGGGGTAGCGGGGACCTACGAGCAGTACTTC.

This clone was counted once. The CDR3 region has the DNA TGTGCCACCAGCAGAGAGGCATCGGGGTACGAGCAGTACTTC. Residues: CATSREASGYEQYF. This rearrangement joins TRBV15 to TRBJ2-7, with D tentatively TRBD2 (5 bases). Trimming removed 0 bases at V and 4 bases at J, with 10 bases between. Germline assignment: CDR1 LNHNV and CDR2 YYDKDF (reference sequence). The CDR3 is 14 residues long.

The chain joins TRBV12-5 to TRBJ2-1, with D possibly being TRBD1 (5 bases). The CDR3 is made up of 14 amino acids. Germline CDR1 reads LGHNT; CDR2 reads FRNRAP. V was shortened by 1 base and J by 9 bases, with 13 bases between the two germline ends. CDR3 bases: TGTGCTAGTGGTTTGGGGGGCAACTTCGGTGAGCAGTTCTTC. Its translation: CASGLGGNFGEQFF.

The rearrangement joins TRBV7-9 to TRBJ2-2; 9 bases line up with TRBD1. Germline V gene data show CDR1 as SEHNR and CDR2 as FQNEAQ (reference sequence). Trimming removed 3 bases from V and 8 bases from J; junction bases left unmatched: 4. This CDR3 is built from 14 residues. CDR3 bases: TGTGCCAGCAGCTTGGGACAGGGTTATGGGGAGCTGTTTTTT. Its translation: CASSLGQGYGELFF. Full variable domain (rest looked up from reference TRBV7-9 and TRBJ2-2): DTGVSQNPRHKITKRGQNVTFRCDPISEHNRLYWYRQTLGQGPEFLTYFQNEAQLEKSRLLSDRFSAERPKGSFSTLEIQRTEQGDSAMYLCASSLGQGYGELFFGEGSRLTVL.

The CDR3 coding sequence is TGTGCCAGCAGCTCAGGGTATCTCGGCCAAGAGACCCAGTACTTC. Amino acid sequence: CASSSGYLGQETQYF. This chain uses TRBV11-3 with TRBJ2-5, with a weak D call TRBD1 (5 bases). Looked up from germline, CDR1 is SGHNT and CDR2 is YENEEA. Trimming pared 4 bases from V and 1 base from J, leaving 13 bases between. CDR3 length equals 15 residues.

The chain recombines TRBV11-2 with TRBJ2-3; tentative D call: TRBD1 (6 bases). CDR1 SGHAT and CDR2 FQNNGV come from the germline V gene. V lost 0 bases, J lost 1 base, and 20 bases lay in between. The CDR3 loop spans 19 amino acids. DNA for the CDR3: TGTGCCAGCAGCTTAGAGGCCCCACAGGGACCTGGGGGCACAGATACGCAGTATTTT. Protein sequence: CASSLEAPQGPGGTDTQYF.

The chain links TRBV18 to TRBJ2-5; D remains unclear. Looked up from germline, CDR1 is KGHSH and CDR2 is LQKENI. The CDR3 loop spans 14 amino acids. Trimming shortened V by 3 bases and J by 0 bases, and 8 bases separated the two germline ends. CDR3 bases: TGTGCCAGCTCACCGACCGTGTACCAAGAGACCCAGTACTTC. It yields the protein CASSPTVYQETQYF.